The subject of this entry is one T cell receptor beta chain. Its matching antigen is unknown. The data derive from a study of T-cell memory formation after mild COVID-19. Whole-study context: The study found TCR clusters largely donor specific.

TCRdb analysed the 5' RACE reads with MiXCR anew, one entry per CDR3 protein. The repertoire holds 470,000 or so distinct CDR3 sequences, with roughly 17% as singletons. The CDR3 covers 14 residues. The germline gives CDR1 LGHDT, CDR2 YNNKEL (reference sequence). V gave up 1 base and J gave up 6 bases, with 7 bases separating them. Study conclusions and caveats: Clones which contracted sat mainly in CM and EM if CD4+, and in EMRA if CD8+.

This rearrangement joins TRBV3-1 to TRBJ1-6; D is possibly TRBD1 (5 bases). The sequencing input was PBMCs or a T cell subset sorted from them (not recorded which). The sequence was collected from a man in his late teens or twenties who had mild COVID-19 (a few samples of this study predate the infection). Cell type and time point are not known. The CDR3 region has the DNA TGTGCCAGCAGCCAAGTCGGGGGTAATTCACCCCTCCACTTT. It yields the protein CASSQVGGNSPLHF.